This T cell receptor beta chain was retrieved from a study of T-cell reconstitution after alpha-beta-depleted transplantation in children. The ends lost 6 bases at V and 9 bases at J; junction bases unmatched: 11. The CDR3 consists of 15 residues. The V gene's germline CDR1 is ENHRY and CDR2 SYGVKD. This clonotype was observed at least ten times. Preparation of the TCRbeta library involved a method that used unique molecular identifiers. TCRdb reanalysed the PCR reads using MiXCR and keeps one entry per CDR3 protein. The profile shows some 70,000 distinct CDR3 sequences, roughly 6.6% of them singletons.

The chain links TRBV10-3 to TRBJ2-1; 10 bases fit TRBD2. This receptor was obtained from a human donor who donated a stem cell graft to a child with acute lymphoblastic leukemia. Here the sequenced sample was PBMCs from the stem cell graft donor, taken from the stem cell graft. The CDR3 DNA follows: TGTGCCATCAGGGAGCCTAGCGGGAGATCCGGTGAGCAGTTCTTC. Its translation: CAIREPSGRSGEQFF.